This TCR beta chain was captured in a study of cytomegalovirus exposure and HLA in healthy donors. Study background: Out of fewer than 400 genotyped donors, about 80% belonged to the Caucasian-associated ancestry cluster.

The donors gave bone marrow, and they were healthy. The CDR3 is 14 amino acids. Trimming removed 5 bases from V and 2 bases from J, with 13 bases in between. CDR1 and CDR2 from the germline V gene are MNHEY and SMNVEV (reference sequence). Primers included in the PCR were 60 Vbeta and 13 Jbeta primers. Only in-frame clones appear in the TCRdb table, and some are missing; sequencing was by immunoSEQ multiplex PCR. The sample lists about 190,000 clones; approximately 82% were seen once. Only one count was recorded for this clone. The sequencing input was PBMCs. The V call is TRBV27, the J call TRBJ2-7, with a weak D call TRBD1 (5 bases). The sequence was obtained from a woman aged 18-29 years in good health and CMV-seronegative. Here the CDR3 reads CASSLGQSPYEQYF. The DNA of the CDR3 is TGTGCCAGCAGTCTCGGACAATCCCCCTACGAGCAGTACTTC.